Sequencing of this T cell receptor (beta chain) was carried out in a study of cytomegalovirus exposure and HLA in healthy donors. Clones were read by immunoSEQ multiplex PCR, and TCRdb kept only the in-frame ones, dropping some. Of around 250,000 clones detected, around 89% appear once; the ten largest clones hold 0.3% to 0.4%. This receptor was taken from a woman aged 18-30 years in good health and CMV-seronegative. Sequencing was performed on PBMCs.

The CDR3 spells CATSRRTSGGTDTQYF. The CDR3 DNA reads as TGTGCCACCAGCCGACGGACTAGCGGGGGCACAGATACGCAGTATTTT. The chain has TRBV15 and TRBJ2-3, with 12 bases that match TRBD2. CDR3 size: 16 residues. CDR1 and CDR2 (germline): LNHNV, YYDKDF (reference sequence). V dropped 5 bases and J dropped 1; count of bases not matched to a gene: 4.